Listed here are 18 T cell receptor beta chains from one sample, sequenced in a study of response to subunit inactivated influenza vaccine. TCRdb re-analysed the RT-PCR reads in MiXCR, keeping a single row per CDR3 protein. The sample contains hundreds of thousands of distinct CDR3 sequences, roughly 11% of which appear only once. Sequenced here: PBMCs from blood, sampled 40 to 50 days after vaccination. These receptors were obtained from a man aged 45-65 years who received an inactivated influenza vaccine.

The chain joins TRBV4-3 to TRBJ2-3; 7 bases map to TRBD1. There are 15 residues in the CDR3. Germline lookup yields CDR1 LGHNA and CDR2 YSLEER. J lost 2 bases, V lost 4 bases, and 6 bases had no gene match. CDR3 residues: CASSRRQGDTDTQYF. The CDR3 DNA follows: TGCGCCAGCAGCCGGCGACAGGGCGACACAGATACGCAGTATTTT.

This clonotype was recorded many times. The chain combines TRBV5-5 with TRBJ2-3, with 10 bases fitting TRBD2. Germline CDR1 and CDR2: SGHKS and YYEKEE (reference sequence). V shed 3 bases and J 1 base; nucleotides not matched to a gene: 5. This CDR3 comprises 16 residues. The CDR3 nucleotides are TGTGCCAGCAGCTCGGTAGCGGGAGGACGCACAGATACGCAGTATTTT. Translated, it gives CASSSVAGGRTDTQYF.

This chain links TRBV15 with TRBJ2-7; possible D gene TRBD2, 5 bases. The V gene lost 1 base and the J gene lost 1 base, with 5 bases spanning the gap. The CDR3 totals 13 residues. In germline, CDR1 is LNHNV, CDR2 YYDKDF (reference sequence). This CDR3 is CATSRGTSYEQYF. CDR3 in DNA: TGTGCCACCAGCAGAGGGACTTCCTACGAGCAGTACTTC. Supplemented by reference TRBV15 and TRBJ2-7, the full variable domain reads DAMVIQNPRYQVTQFGKPVTLSCSQTLNHNVMYWYQQKSSQAPKLLFHYYDKDFNNEADTPDNFQSRRPNTSFCFLDIRSPGLGDTAMYLCATSRGTSYEQYFGPGTRLTVT.

This clonotype was counted at least ten times. The chain couples TRBV7-8 to TRBJ2-3; tentatively, D is TRBD2 (6 bases). This CDR3 spans 18 amino acids. Germline CDR1 and CDR2: SGHVS and FQNEAQ. V lost 1 base and J 0 bases, leaving 17 bases between the germline ends. The CDR3 DNA sequence: TGTGCCAGCAGCTTAGGCGTCTTCGGGGGTAAAAGCACAGATACGCAGTATTTT. Translating it yields CASSLGVFGGKSTDTQYF.

This clonotype was observed many times. The chain is built from TRBV11-2 and TRBJ2-3; 7 nucleotides align to TRBD2. Trimming at V came to 1 base and at J to 2 bases, leaving 6 bases not matched to a gene. CDR1 and CDR2 (germline): SGHAT, FQNNGV. The CDR3 totals 16 residues. CDR3 DNA: TGTGCCAGCAGCTTAGGGCTAGCGGTAATCACAGATACGCAGTATTTT. It encodes CASSLGLAVITDTQYF.

This chain uses TRBV11-2 with TRBJ2-1; D not resolved. The CDR3 runs to 15 residues. Germline V gene sequence: CDR1 SGHAT, CDR2 FQNNGV. Trimming pared 0 bases from V and 6 bases from J, leaving 12 bases between. The CDR3 reads CASSLDLGRVNEQFF. The CDR3 DNA is TGTGCCAGCAGCTTAGATCTCGGAAGGGTCAATGAGCAGTTCTTC. The whole variable domain, remainder taken from reference TRBV11-2 and TRBJ2-1, is EAGVAQSPRYKIIEKRQSVAFWCNPISGHATLYWYQQILGQGPKLLIQFQNNGVVDDSQLPKDRFSAERLKGVDSTLKIQPAKLEDSAVYLCASSLDLGRVNEQFFGPGTRLTVL.

Only a few counts were recorded for this clonotype. The V gene is TRBV5-1, the J gene TRBJ2-5, with D tentatively TRBD1 (5 bases). CDR1 and CDR2 (germline): SGHRS, YFSETQ. V shed 4 bases and J shed 3 bases, with 13 bases lying between them. CDR3 length equals 14 residues. The CDR3 DNA follows: TGCGCCAGCAGCATGGGCCCCAGGGAAGAGACCCAGTACTTC. This gives the protein CASSMGPREETQYF.

The J gene is TRBJ2-5, the V gene TRBV10-3; no definite D call. Germline V gives CDR1 ENHRY, CDR2 SYGVKD. V was pared by 5 bases and J by 5 bases, with 15 bases between. The CDR3 sequence is 14 residues long. CDR3 region: CAISRHETAETQYF. The CDR3 DNA is TGTGCCATCAGTCGACACGAAACGGCGGAGACCCAGTACTTC.

This clonotype showed up just a few times. The rearrangement links TRBV27 to TRBJ2-1; TRBD2 might be the D (5 bases). This CDR3 has 13 residues. CDR1 MNHEY and CDR2 SMNVEV come from the germline V gene (reference sequence). V lost 4 bases and J 4 bases, leaving 8 bases between the germline ends. CDR3 region: CASSWRKYNEQFF. The CDR3 bases are TGTGCCAGCAGTTGGAGGAAATACAATGAGCAGTTCTTC.

This clonotype turned up a few times. The chain joins TRBV4-1 to TRBJ1-2; D uncertain. Trimming pared 0 bases from V and 4 bases from J, leaving 15 bases between. Per the germline V gene, CDR1 is MGHRA and CDR2 is YSYEKL. This CDR3 region has 16 residues. The CDR3 DNA is TGCGCCAGCAGCCAAGAATACGGCAGGAGTGTCTATGGCTACACCTTC. Its translation: CASSQEYGRSVYGYTF.

The chain combines TRBV11-2 with TRBJ2-2; TRBD2 aligns across 9 bases. V shed 2 bases and J 6 bases; nucleotides not matched to a gene: 13. CDR1 SGHAT and CDR2 FQNNGV come from the germline V gene. The CDR3 contains 18 residues. The CDR3 sequence: CASSLFYRAGGPPGELFF. The DNA of the CDR3 is TGTGCCAGCAGCTTATTCTACAGGGCGGGAGGGCCCCCCGGGGAGCTGTTTTTT.

This clonotype was recorded a few times. This sequence joins TRBV28 and TRBJ2-1; D is unresolved. The CDR3 extends over 17 amino acids. V was trimmed by 5 bases and J by 2 bases, leaving 19 bases between them. Germline V gene lookup returns CDR1 MDHEN and CDR2 SYDVKM. In nucleotides, the CDR3 is TGTGCCAGCAGTCCTATTACTCGGGCGATGGCCTACAATGAGCAGTTCTTC. Its translation: CASSPITRAMAYNEQFF. Based on the CDR3 plus reference TRBV28 and TRBJ2-1, the full variable domain is DVKVTQSSRYLVKRTGEKVFLECVQDMDHENMFWYRQDPGLGLRLIYFSYDVKMKEKGDIPEGYSVSREKKERFSLILESASTNQTSMYLCASSPITRAMAYNEQFFGPGTRLTVL.

The rearrangement uses TRBV7-8 and TRBJ2-1, with 9 nucleotides matching TRBD1. The CDR3 is 14 residues long. V was pared by 5 bases and J by 9 bases, with 8 bases of the junction left unmatched. Germline assignment: CDR1 SGHVS and CDR2 FQNEAQ. The CDR3 reads CASSQNRGHGEQFF. Written as DNA, the CDR3 is TGTGCCAGCAGCCAAAACAGGGGGCATGGTGAGCAGTTCTTC. The variable domain in full, completed from reference TRBV7-8 and TRBJ2-1, reads GAGVSQSPRYKVAKRGQDVALRCDPISGHVSLFWYQQALGQGPEFLTYFQNEAQLDKSGLPSDRFFAERPEGSVSTLKIQRTQQEDSAVYLCASSQNRGHGEQFFGPGTRLTVL.

The chain employs TRBV5-1 and TRBJ2-1, with TRBD2 matching over 11 bases. This CDR3 spans 15 amino acids. After removal of 5 bases from V and 7 bases from J, the junction contained 8 bases not matched to a gene. Looked up from germline, CDR1 is SGHRS and CDR2 is YFSETQ. CDR3 bases: TGCGCCAGCAGTTACCGACTAGCGGGGCAAAATGAGCAGTTCTTC. It codes for CASSYRLAGQNEQFF.

There are a few counts of this clonotype. This chain connects TRBV6-2 or TRBV6-3 to TRBJ2-3, with D possibly TRBD2 on 6 matching bases. V gave up 6 bases and J gave up 4 bases, with 14 bases separating them. The CDR3 spans 14 residues. The germline gives CDR1 MNHEY, CDR2 SVGEGT. The DNA for the CDR3 is TGTGCCAGCAGACCCTACGGGGGTGCAGATACGCAGTATTTT. This translates into CASRPYGGADTQYF.

This clonotype was counted only a few times. The chain recombines TRBV7-3 with TRBJ2-1; no reliable D call. The germline V gene has CDR1 SGHTA and CDR2 FQGTGA. The CDR3 has 14 residues. Trimming cost V 0 bases and J 4 bases, with 7 bases left between them. CDR3 sequence: CASSLTAAYNEQFF. In DNA, the CDR3 is TGTGCCAGCAGCTTAACGGCGGCTTACAATGAGCAGTTCTTC. Full variable domain (rest looked up from reference TRBV7-3 and TRBJ2-1): GAGVSQTPSNKVTEKGKYVELRCDPISGHTALYWYRQSLGQGPEFLIYFQGTGAADDSGLPNDRFFAVRPEGSVSTLKIQRTERGDSAVYLCASSLTAAYNEQFFGPGTRLTVL.

This clonotype was seen more than once but under ten times. V and J are TRBV29-1 and TRBJ2-7; 7 positions agree with TRBD1. The CDR3 loop spans 12 amino acids. With V trimmed by 6 bases and J by 4 bases, 6 bases remained unmatched. Germline CDR1 is SQVTM and CDR2 is ANQGSEA. In DNA, the CDR3 is TGCAGCGTGGCCAAGGGGGCTTACGAGCAGTACTTC. This translates into CSVAKGAYEQYF.

This clonotype has a count of ten or more. The chain recombines TRBV12-3 or TRBV12-4 with TRBJ2-7, with unresolved D. CDR3 size: 14 residues. The V end was cut by 1 base, the J end by 1 base, with 8 bases between. The CDR3 DNA sequence: TGTGCCAGCAGTTTAGGCGGAGAGTCCTACGAGCAGTACTTC. Encoded protein: CASSLGGESYEQYF.